Listed here are 7 T cell receptor beta chains from one sample, sequenced in a study of T cells after yellow fever vaccination. TCRdb processed the 5' RACE reads anew with MiXCR; each CDR3 protein has one entry. The table includes some 600,000 distinct CDR3 sequences, around an eighth detected once. This specimen was PBMCs, taken on the day of the yellow fever booster vaccination. The receptors were gathered from a man between 25 and 39 years old who received the YFV17D yellow fever vaccine.

The gene calls are TRBV11-2 and TRBJ1-1; no reliable D call. Germline lookup yields CDR1 SGHAT and CDR2 FQNNGV. With 5 bases removed from V and 1 base from J, the gap between germline ends came to 17 bases. The CDR3 sequence is 16 residues long. The CDR3 is CASSRSTLNWNTEAFF. CDR3 coding DNA: TGTGCCAGCAGCCGCTCAACCCTGAACTGGAACACTGAAGCTTTCTTT. The full variable domain, in which reference TRBV11-2 and TRBJ1-1 provide the parts outside the CDR3, is EAGVAQSPRYKIIEKRQSVAFWCNPISGHATLYWYQQILGQGPKLLIQFQNNGVVDDSQLPKDRFSAERLKGVDSTLKIQPAKLEDSAVYLCASSRSTLNWNTEAFFGQGTRLTVV.

The gene calls are TRBV5-1 and TRBJ2-4; TRBD2 agrees at 13 bases. The V segment lost 1 base and the J segment 0 bases; nucleotides outside the gene matches: 4. The CDR3 extends over 18 amino acids. Germline V CDR1 and CDR2: SGHRS, YFSETQ. CDR3 nucleotides: TGCGCCAGCAGCTTGAAACTAGCGGGAGGGGAAGCCAAAAACATTCAGTACTTC. It codes for CASSLKLAGGEAKNIQYF.

This sequence joins TRBV6-5 and TRBJ2-5, with 7 bases matching TRBD1. The V and J ends lost 0 bases and 0 bases, in that order; junction bases with no gene match: 4. CDR1 and CDR2 from the germline V gene are MNHEY and SVGAGI. The CDR3 is made up of 16 amino acids. In nucleotides, the CDR3 is TGTGCCAGCAGTTACTCGTCCGGGACAGACCAAGAGACCCAGTACTTC. Translating it yields CASSYSSGTDQETQYF.

The chain carries TRBV10-3 and TRBJ2-7; D is uncertain. CDR3 size: 11 residues. Per the germline V gene, CDR1 is ENHRY and CDR2 is SYGVKD. The V and J ends lost 5 bases and 7 bases respectively, with 9 bases between them. CDR3 coding DNA: TGTGCCATCAGTCGAGGTGGGGAGCAGTACTTC. Translating it yields CAISRGGEQYF.

In this sample, this clonotype turned up a few times. The chain carries TRBV18 and TRBJ2-7; TRBD1 matches at 10 bases. The CDR3 covers 18 residues. Germline lookup yields CDR1 KGHSH and CDR2 LQKENI. V was pared by 4 bases and J by 3 bases, with 15 bases of the junction left unmatched. CDR3 coding DNA: TGTGCCAGCTCACTCATGGCCCCCGGGACAGGGGTCGGCTACGAGCAGTACTTC. Its translation is CASSLMAPGTGVGYEQYF.

V usage is TRBV5-1 and J usage is TRBJ2-5, with TRBD1 matching over 11 bases. The CDR3 length is 15 residues. Losses at the gene ends were 4 bases for V and 7 bases for J; bases not matched to a gene: 9. Germline CDR1 is SGHRS and CDR2 is YFSETQ. Here the CDR3 reads CASSAPDRGLLTQYF. CDR3 nucleotide sequence: TGCGCCAGCAGCGCTCCGGACAGGGGGCTTTTGACCCAGTACTTC.

This clonotype has only a few counts. The gene calls are TRBV4-3 and TRBJ2-7; TRBD1 matches 7 bases. V shed 2 bases, J shed 4 bases, and the junction held 5 bases outside the gene matches. The CDR3 is 14 amino acids. Per the germline V gene, CDR1 is LGHNA and CDR2 is YSLEER. The CDR3 is CASSQRQGFYEQYF. CDR3 bases: TGCGCCAGCAGCCAACGACAGGGTTTTTACGAGCAGTACTTC.